This T cell receptor beta chain was captured in a study of regulatory T cells in long-lasting Graves disease. There are many counts of this clonotype. Time point denoted: newly diagnosed GD, antithyroid drugs for less than 3 months. From RNA extracted from PBMCs, the TCR library was made. Germline V gene data show CDR1 as LNHDA and CDR2 as SQIVND (reference sequence). The CDR3 spans 17 residues. Trimming stripped 3 bases from V and 4 bases from J, with 18 bases between. Investigators prepared the TCR beta libraries by applying iRepertoire HTBI primers and Arm-PCR of CDR3 regions. TCRdb re-analysed the multiplex PCR reads in MiXCR, keeping a single row per CDR3 protein. The table includes hundreds of thousands of distinct CDR3 sequences, around 12% detected once. The sample also formed part of further work on T cells in Graves' hyperthyroidism and ophthalmopathy. As that report states: Stable hyperthyroidism: no ophthalmopathy progression over 18 months of follow-up.

The sample here was peripheral blood mononuclear cells (PBMCs), taken at new diagnosis, from a patient treated with antithyroid drugs. V gene TRBV19 combines with J gene TRBJ2-2, with D tentatively TRBD2 (5 bases). This sequence originates from a woman in her twenties or thirties with Graves disease. The CDR3 sequence is CASSILSGSFGTGELFF. As DNA, the CDR3 is TGTGCCAGTAGTATCCTATCGGGGTCCTTCGGCACCGGGGAGCTGTTTTTT.